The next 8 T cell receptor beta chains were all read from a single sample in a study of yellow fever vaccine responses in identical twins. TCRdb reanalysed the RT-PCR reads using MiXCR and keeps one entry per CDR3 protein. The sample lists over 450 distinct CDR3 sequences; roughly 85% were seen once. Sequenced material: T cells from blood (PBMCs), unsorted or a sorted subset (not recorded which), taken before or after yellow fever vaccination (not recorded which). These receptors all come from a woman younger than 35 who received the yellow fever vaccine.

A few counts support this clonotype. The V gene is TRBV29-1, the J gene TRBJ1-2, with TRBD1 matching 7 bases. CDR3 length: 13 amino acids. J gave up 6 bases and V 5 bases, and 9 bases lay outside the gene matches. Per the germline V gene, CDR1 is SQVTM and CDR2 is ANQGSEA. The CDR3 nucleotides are TGCAGCGTTCTTCCAGGGGGAGTCCATGGCTACACCTTC. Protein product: CSVLPGGVHGYTF. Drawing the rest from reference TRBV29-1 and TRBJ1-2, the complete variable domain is SAVISQKPSRDICQRGTSLTIQCQVDSQVTMMFWYRQQPGQSLTLIATANQGSEATYESGFVIDKFPISRPNLTFSTLTVSNMSPEDSSIYLCSVLPGGVHGYTFGSGTRLTVV.

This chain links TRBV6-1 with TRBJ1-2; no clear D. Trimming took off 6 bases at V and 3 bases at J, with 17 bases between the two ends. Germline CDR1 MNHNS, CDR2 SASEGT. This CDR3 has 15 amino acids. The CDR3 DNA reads TGTGCCAGCAGACGGGAGGTGTCAGAGGACTATGGCTACACCTTC. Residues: CASRREVSEDYGYTF.

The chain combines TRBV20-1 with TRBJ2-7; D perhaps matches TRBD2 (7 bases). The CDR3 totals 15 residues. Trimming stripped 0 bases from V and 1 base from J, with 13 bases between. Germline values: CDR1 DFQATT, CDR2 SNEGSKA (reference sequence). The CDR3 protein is CSAREKGGGSYEQYF. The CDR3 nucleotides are TGCAGTGCTAGAGAAAAGGGGGGGGGTTCCTACGAGCAGTACTTC.

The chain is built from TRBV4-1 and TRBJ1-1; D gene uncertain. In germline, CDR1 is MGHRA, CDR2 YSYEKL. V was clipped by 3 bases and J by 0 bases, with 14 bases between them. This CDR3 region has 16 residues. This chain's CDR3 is CASSHTIQKMNTEAFF. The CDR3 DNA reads TGCGCCAGCAGCCACACAATTCAGAAAATGAACACTGAAGCTTTCTTT.

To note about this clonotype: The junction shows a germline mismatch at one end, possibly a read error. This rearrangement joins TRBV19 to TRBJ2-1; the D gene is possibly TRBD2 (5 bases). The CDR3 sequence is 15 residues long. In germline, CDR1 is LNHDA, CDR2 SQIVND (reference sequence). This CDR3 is CASSPGPGVTNDQFF. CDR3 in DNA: TGTGCCAGTAGTCCCGGGCCCGGGGTGACTAATGATCAGTTCTTC.

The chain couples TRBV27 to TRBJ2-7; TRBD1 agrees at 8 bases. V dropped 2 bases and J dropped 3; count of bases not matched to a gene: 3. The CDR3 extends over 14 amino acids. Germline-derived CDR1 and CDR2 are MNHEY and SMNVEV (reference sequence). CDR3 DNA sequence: TGTGCCAGCAGTTTACAGGGGGCGAACTACGAGCAGTACTTC. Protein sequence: CASSLQGANYEQYF.

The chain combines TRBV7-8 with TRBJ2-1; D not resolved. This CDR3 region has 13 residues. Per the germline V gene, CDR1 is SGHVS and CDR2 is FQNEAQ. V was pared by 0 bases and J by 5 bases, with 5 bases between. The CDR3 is CASSLAQNNEQFF. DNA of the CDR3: TGTGCCAGCAGCTTAGCACAGAACAATGAGCAGTTCTTC.

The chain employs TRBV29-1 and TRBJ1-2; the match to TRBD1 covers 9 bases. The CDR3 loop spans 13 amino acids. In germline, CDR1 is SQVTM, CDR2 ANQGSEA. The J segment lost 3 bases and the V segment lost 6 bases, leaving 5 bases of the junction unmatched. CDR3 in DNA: TGCAGCGTGCCGGGACAGGGTGACTATGGCTACACCTTC. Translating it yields CSVPGQGDYGYTF.